The rows below give T cell receptor beta chains drawn from one sample of a study of blood T cell repertoires in COVID-19. TCRdb's table, derived via immunoSEQ multiplex PCR, lists solely in-frame clones and lacks some. Of some 200,000 clones in the sample, 70% to 90% are singletons; the top ten hold 20% to 25%. Sequencing was done on a sample of peripheral blood. The receptor source for this set is a man aged 55 to 70 with active or convalescent COVID-19. CDR3s include the opening cysteine and the closing phenylalanine or tryptophan. A D gene is named only where the DNA matches it firmly. Where a row states a size, it is once, few, many or the class of an expanded clone; other rows omit it.

len,j_gene,d_gene,abundance,v_gene,CDR3nt,CDR3aa
13,TRBJ1-2,NA,NA,TRBV6-6,TGTGCCAGCAGTTACGAAGGGCAGGGTGGCTACACCTTC,CASSYEGQGGYTF
14,TRBJ2-1,TRBD2,NA,TRBV7-3,TGTGCCAGCAGCCCGGGGTTAGCGGGGGGGCCTGTATTCTTC,CASSPGLAGGPVFF
13,TRBJ2-3,TRBD1,once,TRBV14,TGTGCCACCGGGACAGGGGCACTGGGTACGCAGTATTTT,CATGTGALGTQYF
12,TRBJ1-4,NA,NA,TRBV6-5,TGTGCCGCCACGGGTTCTGCCCCGAAACTGTTTTTT,CAATGSAPKLFF
15,TRBJ2-2,TRBD1,NA,TRBV19,TGTGCCAGTAGGGGACAGGGAGCGAACACCGGGGAGCTGTTTTTT,CASRGQGANTGELFF
15,TRBJ1-5,TRBD1,NA,TRBV6-2/TRBV6-3,TGTGCCAGCAGTTACCCCGGGACAGGGGGCCAGCCCCAGCATTTT,CASSYPGTGGQPQHF
15,TRBJ1-4,NA,NA,TRBV9,TGTGCCAGCAGCGTAGGGCCAGGGCTTAATGAAAAACTGTTTTTT,CASSVGPGLNEKLFF
15,TRBJ1-4,NA,NA,TRBV5-1,TGCGCCAGCAGCTTGGACGGGACAAGGGGTGAAAAACTGTTTTTT,CASSLDGTRGEKLFF
14,TRBJ1-2,NA,NA,TRBV6-5,TGTGCCAGCATCCCGGGGGGGGGCTTGTATGGCTACACCTTC,CASIPGGGLYGYTF
18,TRBJ2-6,TRBD1,NA,TRBV7-9,TGTGCCAGCAGCCCCGAGACAGGGCAGTCGACTGGGGCCAACGTCCTGACTTTC,CASSPETGQSTGANVLTF
15,TRBJ2-5,TRBD1,NA,TRBV27,TGTGCCAGCAGTCCGAGGACAGGGCAAGGTGGGACCCAGTACTTC,CASSPRTGQGGTQYF
15,TRBJ1-1,TRBD1,NA,TRBV3-1/TRBV3-2,TGTGCCAGCAGCCAAGGAGACAGGGAGCACACTGAAGCTTTCTTT,CASSQGDREHTEAFF